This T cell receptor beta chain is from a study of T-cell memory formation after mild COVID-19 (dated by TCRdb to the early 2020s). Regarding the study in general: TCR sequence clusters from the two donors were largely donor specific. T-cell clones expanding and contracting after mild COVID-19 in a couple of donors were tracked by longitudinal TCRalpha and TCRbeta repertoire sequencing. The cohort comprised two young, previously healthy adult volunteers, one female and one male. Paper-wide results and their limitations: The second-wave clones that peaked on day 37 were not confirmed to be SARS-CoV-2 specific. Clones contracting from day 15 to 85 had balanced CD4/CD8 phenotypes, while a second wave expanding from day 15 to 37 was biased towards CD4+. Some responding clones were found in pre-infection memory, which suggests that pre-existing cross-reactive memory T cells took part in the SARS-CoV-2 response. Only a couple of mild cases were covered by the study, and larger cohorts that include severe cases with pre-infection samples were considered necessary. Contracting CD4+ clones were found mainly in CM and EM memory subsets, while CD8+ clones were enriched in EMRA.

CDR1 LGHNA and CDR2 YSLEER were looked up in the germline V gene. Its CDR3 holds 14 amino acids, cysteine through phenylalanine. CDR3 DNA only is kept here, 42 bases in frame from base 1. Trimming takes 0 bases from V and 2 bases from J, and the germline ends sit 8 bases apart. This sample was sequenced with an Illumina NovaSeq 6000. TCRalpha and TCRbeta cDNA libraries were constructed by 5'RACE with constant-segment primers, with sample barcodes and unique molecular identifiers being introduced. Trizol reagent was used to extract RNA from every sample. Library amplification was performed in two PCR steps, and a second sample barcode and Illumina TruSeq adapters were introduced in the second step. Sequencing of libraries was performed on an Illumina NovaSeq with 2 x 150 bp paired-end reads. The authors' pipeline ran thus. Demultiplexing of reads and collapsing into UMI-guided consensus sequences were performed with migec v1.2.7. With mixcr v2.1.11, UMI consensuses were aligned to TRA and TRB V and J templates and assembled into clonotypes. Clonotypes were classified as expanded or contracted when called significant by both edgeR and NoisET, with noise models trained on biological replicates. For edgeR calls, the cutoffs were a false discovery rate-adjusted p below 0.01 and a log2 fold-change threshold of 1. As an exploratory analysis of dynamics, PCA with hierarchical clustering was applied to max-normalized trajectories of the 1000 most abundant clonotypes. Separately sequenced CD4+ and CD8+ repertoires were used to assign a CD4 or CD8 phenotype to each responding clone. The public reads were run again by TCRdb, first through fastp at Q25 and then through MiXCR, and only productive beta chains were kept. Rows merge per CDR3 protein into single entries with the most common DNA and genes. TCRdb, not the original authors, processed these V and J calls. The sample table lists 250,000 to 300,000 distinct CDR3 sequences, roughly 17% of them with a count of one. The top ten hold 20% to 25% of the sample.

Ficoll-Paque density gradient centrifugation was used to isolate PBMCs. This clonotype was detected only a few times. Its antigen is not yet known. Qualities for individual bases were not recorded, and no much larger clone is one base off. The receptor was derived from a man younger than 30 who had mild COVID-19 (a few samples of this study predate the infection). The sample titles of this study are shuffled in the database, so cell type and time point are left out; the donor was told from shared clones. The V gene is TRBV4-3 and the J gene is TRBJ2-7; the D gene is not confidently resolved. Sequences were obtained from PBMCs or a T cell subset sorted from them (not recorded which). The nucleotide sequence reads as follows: TGCGCCAGCAGCCAAGATCTGGAGACCTACGAGCAGTACTTC. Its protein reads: CASSQDLETYEQYF.